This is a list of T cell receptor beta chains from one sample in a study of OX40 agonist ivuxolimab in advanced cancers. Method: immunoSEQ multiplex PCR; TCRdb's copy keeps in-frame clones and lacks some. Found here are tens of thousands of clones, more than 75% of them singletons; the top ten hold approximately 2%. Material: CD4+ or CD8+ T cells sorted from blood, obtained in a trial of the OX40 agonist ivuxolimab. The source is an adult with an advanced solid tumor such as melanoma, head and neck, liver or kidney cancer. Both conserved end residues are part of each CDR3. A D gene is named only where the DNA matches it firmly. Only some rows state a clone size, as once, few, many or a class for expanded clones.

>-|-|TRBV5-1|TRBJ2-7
CASSLGAGPYEQYF
TGCGCCAGCAGCTTGGGGGCGGGCCCTTACGAGCAGTACTTC
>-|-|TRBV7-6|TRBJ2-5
CASSLSTLETQYF
TGTGCCAGCAGCTTAAGTACTCTGGAGACCCAGTACTTC
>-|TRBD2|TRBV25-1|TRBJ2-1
CASSEVGGRAINEQFF
TGTGCCAGCAGTGAGGTCGGCGGGAGGGCCATTAATGAGCAGTTCTTC
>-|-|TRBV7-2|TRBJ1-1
CASSLDQGSPTAFF
TGTGCCAGCAGCTTAGATCAGGGTTCCCCAACCGCTTTCTTT
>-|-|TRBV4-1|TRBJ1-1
CASSPLGGRAVGTEAFF
TGCGCCAGCAGCCCCCTAGGGGGGCGGGCTGTAGGGACTGAAGCTTTCTTT
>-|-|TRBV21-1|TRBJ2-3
CASSNRQDNDTQYF
TGTGCCAGCAGCAATCGACAGGATAACGATACGCAGTATTTT
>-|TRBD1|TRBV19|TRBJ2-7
CASSITGESSYEQYF
TGTGCCAGTAGTATTACAGGGGAGAGCTCCTACGAGCAGTACTTC
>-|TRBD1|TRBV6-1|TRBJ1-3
CASSEPGQGAGNTIYF
TGTGCCAGCAGTGAGCCGGGACAGGGAGCTGGAAACACCATATATTTT
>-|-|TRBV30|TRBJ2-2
CAWSQGTVNTGELFF
TGTGCCTGGAGTCAGGGTACAGTGAACACCGGGGAGCTGTTTTTT
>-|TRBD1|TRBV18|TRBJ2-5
CASSPGEGARETQYF
TGTGCCAGCTCACCGGGTGAGGGGGCGAGGGAGACCCAGTACTTC
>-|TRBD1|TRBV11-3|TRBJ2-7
CASSLTGFYEQYF
TGTGCCAGCAGCCTGACAGGGTTCTACGAGCAGTACTTC
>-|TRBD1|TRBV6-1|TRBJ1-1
CASSRTGGEAFF
TGTGCCAGCAGTCGGACAGGGGGCGAAGCTTTCTTT
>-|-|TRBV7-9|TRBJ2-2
CASSLLYLGELFF
TGTGCCAGCAGCTTATTATATCTCGGGGAGCTGTTTTTT
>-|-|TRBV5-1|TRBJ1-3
CASSLDGSSSGNTIYF
TGCGCCAGCAGCTTGGATGGGTCCTCCTCTGGAAACACCATATATTTT
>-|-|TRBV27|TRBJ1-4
CASSLSGGGSNEKLFF
TGTGCCAGCAGTTTATCCGGGGGAGGGTCCAATGAAAAACTGTTTTTT
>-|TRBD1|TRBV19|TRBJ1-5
CASSTLSGTGVQPQHF
TGTGCCAGTAGTACCCTGAGTGGGACAGGGGTTCAGCCCCAGCATTTT
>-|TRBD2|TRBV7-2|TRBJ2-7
CASSKRLAGGGEQYF
TGTGCCAGCAGCAAGAGACTAGCGGGAGGTGGGGAGCAGTACTTC
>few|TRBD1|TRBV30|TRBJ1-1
CAWYLGGSTSTEAFF
TGTGCCTGGTACTTAGGGGGCTCTACGAGCACTGAAGCTTTCTTT
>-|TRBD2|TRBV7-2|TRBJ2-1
CASSRTSGNYNEQFF
TGTGCCAGCAGCCGGACTAGCGGGAATTACAATGAGCAGTTCTTC
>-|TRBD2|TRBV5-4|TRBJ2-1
CASSLAGGLAGGNEQFF
TGTGCCAGCAGCTTGGCCGGGGGTCTAGCGGGGGGTAATGAGCAGTTCTTC
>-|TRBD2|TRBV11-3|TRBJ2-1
CASSLGTSLAEQFF
TGTGCCAGCAGCTTAGGGACTAGCTTAGCCGAGCAGTTCTTC
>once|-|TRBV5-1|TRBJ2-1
CASSPTVSSYNEQFF
TGCGCCAGCAGCCCGACTGTGAGCTCCTACAATGAGCAGTTCTTC
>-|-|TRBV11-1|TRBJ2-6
CASSRNKVAGANVLTF
TGTGCCAGCAGCCGGAATAAGGTCGCTGGGGCCAACGTCCTGACTTTC
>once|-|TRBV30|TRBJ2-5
CAWSPRETQYF
TGTGCCTGGAGTCCTAGGGAGACCCAGTACTTC
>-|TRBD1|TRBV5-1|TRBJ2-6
CASSFYRGFSTPGANVLTF
TGCGCCAGCAGCTTCTACAGGGGGTTTAGCACCCCTGGGGCCAACGTCCTGACTTTC
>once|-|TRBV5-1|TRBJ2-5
CARETGKETQYF
TGCGCCAGAGAAACAGGTAAGGAGACCCAGTACTTC
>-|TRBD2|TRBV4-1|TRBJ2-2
CASSQWGGGTGELFF
TGCGCCAGCAGCCAATGGGGCGGGGGTACCGGGGAGCTGTTTTTT
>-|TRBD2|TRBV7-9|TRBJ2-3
CASSLREGPTDTQYF
TGTGCCAGCAGCTTGCGGGAGGGCCCCACAGATACGCAGTATTTT
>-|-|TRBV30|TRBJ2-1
CAWSVSANEQFF
TGTGCCTGGAGTGTCTCTGCGAATGAGCAGTTCTTC
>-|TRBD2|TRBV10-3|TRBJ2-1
CAIQTTLAGGPPEQFF
TGTGCCATACAAACCACCCTAGCGGGAGGGCCACCTGAGCAGTTCTTC
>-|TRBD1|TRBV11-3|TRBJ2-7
CASPGQGLPISYEQYF
TGTGCCAGCCCGGGACAGGGGTTACCTATTTCCTACGAGCAGTACTTC
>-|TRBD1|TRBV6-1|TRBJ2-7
CASRLDREYEQYF
TGTGCCAGCAGGTTGGACAGGGAATACGAGCAGTACTTC
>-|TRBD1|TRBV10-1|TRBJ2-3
CASSVGTGGADTQYF
TGCGCCAGCAGTGTGGGGACAGGGGGCGCAGATACGCAGTATTTT
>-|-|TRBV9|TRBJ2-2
CASSVVAGELFF
TGTGCCAGCAGCGTAGTGGCCGGGGAGCTGTTTTTT
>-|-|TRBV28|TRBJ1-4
CASTSRWRDGLATNEKLFF
TGTGCCAGCACCTCCCGGTGGAGGGACGGACTTGCAACTAATGAAAAACTGTTTTTT
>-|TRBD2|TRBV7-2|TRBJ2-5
CASSLGGTSGPYQETQYF
TGTGCCAGCAGCTTAGGCGGGACTAGCGGGCCGTACCAAGAGACCCAGTACTTC
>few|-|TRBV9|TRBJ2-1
CASSEGGTRYNEQFF
TGTGCCAGCAGCGAGGGAGGGACACGTTACAATGAGCAGTTCTTC
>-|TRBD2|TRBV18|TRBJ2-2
CASSPLTSGRVRTGELFF
TGTGCCAGCTCACCACTCACTAGCGGGAGGGTTCGGACCGGGGAGCTGTTTTTT
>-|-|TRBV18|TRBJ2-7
CASSPQSGREYEQYF
TGTGCCAGCTCACCACAATCGGGAAGGGAGTACGAGCAGTACTTC
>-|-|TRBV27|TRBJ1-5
CASSSKSGYSNQPQHF
TGTGCCAGCAGTTCTAAATCAGGTTATAGCAATCAGCCCCAGCATTTT
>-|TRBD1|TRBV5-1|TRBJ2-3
CASSSLTGFTDTQYF
TGCGCCAGCAGCTCGTTGACAGGGTTCACAGATACGCAGTATTTT
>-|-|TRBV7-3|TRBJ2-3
CASSLPNSTDTQYF
TGTGCCAGCAGCTTACCAAATAGCACAGATACGCAGTATTTT
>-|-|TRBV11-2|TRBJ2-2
CASSLGGGGVPGELFF
TGTGCCAGCAGCTTAGGAGGGGGAGGGGTCCCCGGGGAGCTGTTTTTT
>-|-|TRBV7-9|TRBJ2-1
CASSFGPAYNEQFF
TGTGCCAGCAGCTTCGGCCCAGCATACAATGAGCAGTTCTTC
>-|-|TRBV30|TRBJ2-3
CAWNSRDPADTQYF
TGTGCCTGGAACTCACGGGACCCCGCAGATACGCAGTATTTT
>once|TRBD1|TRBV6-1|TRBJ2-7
CASSEGQVYYEQYF
TGTGCCAGCAGTGAGGGACAGGTCTACTACGAGCAGTACTTC
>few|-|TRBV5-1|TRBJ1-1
CASSPSSAGWGRGEAFF
TGCGCCAGCAGCCCCTCTTCCGCCGGTTGGGGCAGGGGTGAAGCTTTCTTT
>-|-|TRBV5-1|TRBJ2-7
CASRAGVSSVGEQYF
TGCGCCAGCAGGGCAGGGGTTAGCTCTGTCGGCGAGCAGTACTTC
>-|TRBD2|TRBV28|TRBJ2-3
CASSKLGLAGTDTQYF
TGTGCCAGCAGTAAACTTGGATTAGCGGGGACAGATACGCAGTATTTT
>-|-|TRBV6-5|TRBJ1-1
CASSMRAPQETEAFF
TGTGCCAGCAGTATGCGGGCCCCCCAGGAGACTGAAGCTTTCTTT
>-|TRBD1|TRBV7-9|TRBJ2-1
CASSSGTGGPGEQFF
TGTGCCAGCAGTTCCGGGACAGGGGGCCCCGGGGAGCAGTTCTTC
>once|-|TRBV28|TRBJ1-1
CASSLSGEGYTEAFF
TGTGCCAGCAGTTTATCGGGGGAGGGGTACACTGAAGCTTTCTTT